Below, 23 T cell receptor beta chains from the same sample are listed, as sequenced in a study of T cells in Graves' hyperthyroidism and ophthalmopathy. Amplification of TCR beta CDR3 regions was performed using RNA transcripts as template. During a first-round RT-PCR of the TCR CDR3, the HTBI primer set was used. One entry per CDR3 protein, called by TCRdb with MiXCR from the multiplex PCR reads. The sample records around 250,000 distinct CDR3 sequences, about 15% being singletons. The specimen was blood. The source of these receptors is a woman aged 18-30 years with Graves' ophthalmopathy.

At least ten counts were recorded for this clonotype. This chain uses TRBV19 with TRBJ1-5, with 7 bases aligning to TRBD1. With V trimmed by 7 bases and J by 0 bases, 15 bases remained unmatched. The germline V gene encodes CDR1 LNHDA and CDR2 SQIVND (reference sequence). This CDR3 spans 18 amino acids. The CDR3 sequence: CASKVGDSQRYSNQPQHF. CDR3 sequence (DNA): TGTGCCAGTAAGGTCGGGGACAGCCAGAGGTATAGCAATCAGCCCCAGCATTTT.

This clonotype was observed many times. The V call is TRBV3-1, the J call TRBJ1-2; 9 nucleotides align to TRBD1. V lost 0 bases, J lost 8 bases, and 10 bases stayed unmatched. Looked up from germline, CDR1 is LGHDT and CDR2 is YNNKEL (reference sequence). CDR3 length equals 16 residues. CDR3 DNA: TGTGCCAGCAGCCAAGAGTTCCTGGGGACAGGGCACGGCTACACCTTC. This gives the protein CASSQEFLGTGHGYTF.

This clonotype was counted ten times or more. The V gene is TRBV5-1, the J gene TRBJ2-2; TRBD1 matches at 8 bases. CDR3 length: 19 amino acids. After removal of 2 bases from V and 3 bases from J, the junction contained 15 bases not matched to a gene. The germline gives CDR1 SGHRS, CDR2 YFSETQ. As DNA, the CDR3 is TGCGCCAGCAGCTTAAGCGAGACTGCAGGGGGCCTGGACACCGGGGAGCTGTTTTTT. Translating it yields CASSLSETAGGLDTGELFF.

This clonotype was seen at least ten times. The chain employs TRBV20-1 and TRBJ1-1; D gene ambiguous. The CDR3 runs to 13 residues. V lost 6 bases and J 4 bases, leaving 15 bases between the germline ends. Germline CDR1 reads DFQATT; CDR2 reads SNEGSKA (reference sequence). CDR3 DNA sequence: TGCAGTGCCTCAGGCGGGGTTGTCACTGAAGCTTTCTTT. Residues: CSASGGVVTEAFF.

This clonotype was picked up many times. The chain recombines TRBV12-3 or TRBV12-4 with TRBJ1-2; D gene ambiguous. Trimming left V 4 bases short and J 8 bases short, with 20 bases between. The CDR3 is 15 amino acids. CDR3 region: CASSSSPREGRGYTF. The CDR3 bases are TGTGCCAGCAGTTCATCCCCGAGGGAAGGTCGAGGCTACACCTTC.

The sample holds many counts of this clonotype. This rearrangement joins TRBV5-5 to TRBJ1-1, with D tentatively TRBD1 (5 bases). Looked up from germline, CDR1 is SGHKS and CDR2 is YYEKEE (reference sequence). The length of the CDR3 is 15 residues. V shed 4 bases and J shed 1 base, with 14 bases lying between them. The CDR3 here is CASSATGVGNTEAFF. The CDR3 DNA reads as TGTGCCAGCAGCGCAACAGGAGTGGGGAACACTGAAGCTTTCTTT.

There are many counts of this clonotype. The V gene is TRBV28, the J gene TRBJ1-6, with 7 bases lining up with TRBD1. Trimming removed 8 bases from V and 7 bases from J; junction bases left unmatched: 5. Germline loops: CDR1 MDHEN, CDR2 SYDVKM. CDR3 length equals 13 residues. The CDR3 DNA reads TGTGCCAGCGGGGGCAGGGGGAATTCACCCCTCCACTTT. Its protein is CASGGRGNSPLHF.

The sample holds many counts of this clonotype. This rearrangement joins TRBV7-2 to TRBJ2-6; D unresolved. Trimming cost V 3 bases and J 2 bases, with 5 bases left between them. Germline V CDR1 and CDR2: SGHTA, FQGNSA. This CDR3 is 14 amino acids long. CDR3 loop: CASSLSAGANVLTF. The CDR3 nucleotides are TGTGCCAGCAGCTTGAGCGCTGGGGCCAACGTCCTGACTTTC.

Ten or more counts support this clonotype. This chain uses TRBV20-1 with TRBJ1-2; 11 bases agree with TRBD1. Germline V gene sequence: CDR1 DFQATT, CDR2 SNEGSKA (reference sequence). V lost 5 bases, J lost 0 bases, and 8 bases stayed unmatched. CDR3 size: 16 residues. For the CDR3, the DNA is TGCAGTGCTCCAATGGGACAGGGGGACACTAACTATGGCTACACCTTC. It is translated as CSAPMGQGDTNYGYTF.

This clonotype has a count of ten or more. The J gene is TRBJ2-7, the V gene TRBV10-1, with a tentative D call TRBD2 (5 bases). V was clipped by 0 bases and J by 5 bases, with 11 bases between them. The CDR3 extends over 14 amino acids. Germline V gives CDR1 WNHNN, CDR2 SYGVQD (reference sequence). CDR3 bases: TGCGCCAGCAGTGAGTCACCGACCGGGAACGAGCAGTACTTC. It codes for CASSESPTGNEQYF.

This clonotype was seen many times. The rearrangement links TRBV13 to TRBJ2-3; 9 positions match TRBD1. Losses at the gene ends were 4 bases for V and 3 bases for J; bases not matched to a gene: 5. Germline CDR1 PRHDT, CDR2 FYEKMQ (reference sequence). The CDR3 covers 15 residues. Written as DNA, the CDR3 is TGTGCCAGCAGCTCCGGGGACAGGGTTACAGATACGCAGTATTTT. Protein product: CASSSGDRVTDTQYF.

This clonotype was observed many times. V and J are TRBV2 and TRBJ2-6, with no clear D. This CDR3 comprises 16 residues. Trimming shortened V by 2 bases and J by 1 base, and 9 bases separated the two germline ends. Germline loops: CDR1 SNHLY, CDR2 FYNNEI. CDR3 DNA sequence: TGTGCCAGCAGTGAATCCCATGGGTCTGGGGCCAACGTCCTGACTTTC. Translating gives CASSESHGSGANVLTF.

The V and J genes are TRBV6-1 and TRBJ2-2; the D is unclear. V was clipped by 6 bases and J by 0 bases, with 11 bases between them. Germline V gene data show CDR1 as MNHNS and CDR2 as SASEGT. This CDR3 has 15 residues. The CDR3 bases are TGTGCCAGCAGCTTAGTGACGGCGAACACCGGGGAGCTGTTTTTT. It specifies CASSLVTANTGELFF.

In this sample, this clonotype turned up many times. The chain is built from TRBV3-2 and TRBJ2-4; whether TRBD2, the table's D call, matches the DNA was not checked. TRBV3-2 is flagged as a pseudogene. The CDR3 is 15 amino acids. The CDR3 spells CASSHRTSGRDIQYF. As DNA, the CDR3 is TGTGCCAGCAGCCACCGGACTAGCGGGAGGGACATTCAGTACTTC.

This clonotype was counted ten times or more. The rearrangement uses TRBV15 and TRBJ2-1; 9 positions match TRBD2. CDR1 is LNHNV, CDR2 YYDKDF, per germline (reference sequence). V was pared by 3 bases and J by 5 bases, with 8 bases of the junction left unmatched. CDR3 size: 16 residues. CDR3 sequence (DNA): TGTGCCACCAGCAGGCCGGTAGCGGGAGCGAACAATGAGCAGTTCTTC. This codes for CATSRPVAGANNEQFF.

This clonotype was detected many times. The V and J genes are TRBV5-5 and TRBJ1-2; TRBD1 aligns across 7 bases. The V gene end was trimmed by 4 bases and the J gene end by 9 bases; junction bases not matched to a gene: 6. Germline CDR1 and CDR2: SGHKS and YYEKEE (reference sequence). The CDR3 extends over 12 amino acids. The CDR3: CASSPRQGSYTF. CDR3 sequence (DNA): TGTGCCAGCAGCCCACGACAGGGAAGCTACACCTTC.

This clonotype was counted at least ten times. J is TRBJ1-1 and V is TRBV4-2; D not resolved. CDR3 length: 12 residues. CDR1 LGHNA and CDR2 YNFKEQ come from the germline V gene. V gave up 3 bases and J gave up 9 bases, with 11 bases separating them. The CDR3 nucleotides read TGTGCCAGCAGCCACGGTGAGGGAAAAGCTTTCTTT. Amino acid sequence: CASSHGEGKAFF.

This clonotype showed up many times. CDR3 sequence (DNA): TGTGCCAGCAGCCGACAAACGGGGAACACTGAAGCTTTCTTT. Protein product: CASSRQTGNTEAFF. The rearrangement links TRBV3-1 to TRBJ1-1; D not certain. Trimming shortened V by 4 bases and J by 1 base, and 10 bases separated the two germline ends. This CDR3 has 14 amino acids. Per germline, CDR1 LGHDT and CDR2 YNNKEL (reference sequence).

The chain employs TRBV5-8 and TRBJ1-1; D ambiguous. Germline CDR1 and CDR2: SGHTS and YDEGEE. This CDR3 is 14 amino acids long. Trimming shortened V by 1 base and J by 1 base, and 8 bases separated the two germline ends. CDR3 residues: CASSLNPGNTEAFF. CDR3 coding DNA: TGTGCCAGCAGCTTGAACCCGGGGAACACTGAAGCTTTCTTT.

This clonotype was seen repeatedly, ten times or more. The rearrangement uses TRBV18 and TRBJ1-2; D gene unclear. V dropped 2 bases and J dropped 9 bases, with 10 bases sitting between them. Germline CDR1 KGHSH, CDR2 LQKENI. This CDR3 spans 12 amino acids. The CDR3 bases are TGTGCCAGCTCACCAAATTCCGGGAGCTACACCTTC. This gives the protein CASSPNSGSYTF.

This clonotype was seen ten or more times. V usage is TRBV20-1 and J usage is TRBJ1-2; no firm D call. V gave up 4 bases and J gave up 5 bases, with 8 bases separating them. Germline V gene data show CDR1 as DFQATT and CDR2 as SNEGSKA (reference sequence). The CDR3 spans 11 residues. DNA of the CDR3: TGCAGTGCTATTGACGGGTATGGCTACACCTTC. Translating gives CSAIDGYGYTF.

The chain is built from TRBV20-1 and TRBJ2-1; D unclear. CDR1 is DFQATT and CDR2 is SNEGSKA in the germline V gene (reference sequence). The CDR3 has 12 amino acids. Trimming removed 1 base at V and 10 bases at J, with 11 bases between. CDR3 protein: CSARATAHEQFF. For the CDR3, the DNA is TGCAGTGCTAGAGCTACAGCCCACGAGCAGTTCTTC.

This clonotype was picked up many times. The rearrangement joins TRBV28 to TRBJ1-3, with 9 bases identical to TRBD1. Per the germline V gene, CDR1 is MDHEN and CDR2 is SYDVKM. The CDR3 spans 17 residues. Germline trimming cut 5 bases from V and 1 base from J; bases unmatched to any gene: 9. The CDR3 reads CASSRPGTGSSGNTIYF. Written as DNA, the CDR3 is TGTGCCAGCAGTCGTCCCGGGACAGGGTCGTCTGGAAACACCATATATTTT.